Following are 9 T cell receptor beta chains from one sample sequenced in a study of T-cell reconstitution after alpha-beta-depleted transplantation in children. TCRbeta library construction was performed incorporating unique molecular identifiers. From the PCR reads, TCRdb called clonotypes with MiXCR, one entry per CDR3 protein. The repertoire has 610,000 or so distinct CDR3 sequences, 25% to 30% of them found once; the top ten carry around a third. The source was PBMCs, collected before TCRalphabeta/CD19-depleted stem cell transplant. The receptors derive from a boy younger than two with Wiskott-Aldrich syndrome, due to receive a stem cell transplant.

CDR3 DNA: TGTGCCAGCAGTTACCCCGGGACAGCCTCCTACGAGCAGTACTTC. Amino acids: CASSYPGTASYEQYF. The rearrangement links TRBV6-5 to TRBJ2-7, with 7 bases that match TRBD1. The CDR3 spans 15 residues. V shed 2 bases, J shed 0 bases, and the junction held 4 bases outside the gene matches. Germline CDR1 is MNHEY and CDR2 is SVGAGI.

The chain uses TRBV7-9 and TRBJ1-6; D is undetermined. Germline V gives CDR1 SEHNR, CDR2 FQNEAQ (reference sequence). The CDR3 sequence is 14 residues long. Trimming pared 2 bases from V and 4 bases from J, leaving 6 bases between. In DNA form, the CDR3 reads TGTGCCAGCAGCTTACTCCAGTATAATTCACCCCTCCACTTT. Protein sequence: CASSLLQYNSPLHF.

This clonotype came up a few times. V gene TRBV20-1 combines with J gene TRBJ2-7; D unresolved. Trimming cost V 0 bases and J 2 bases, with 8 bases left between them. The germline CDR1 and CDR2 sequences are DFQATT and SNEGSKA (reference sequence). The CDR3 is 13 residues long. This CDR3 reads CSARDGLAYEQYF. CDR3 in DNA: TGCAGTGCTAGAGACGGGTTAGCCTACGAGCAGTACTTC.

This clonotype has only one observation. The rearrangement joins TRBV24-1 to TRBJ2-7; the D gene is possibly TRBD2 (5 bases). V was pared by 2 bases and J by 2 bases, with 12 bases between. Germline assignment: CDR1 KGHDR and CDR2 SFDVKD. The CDR3 contains 15 residues. As DNA, the CDR3 is TGTGCCACCAGTGATTCGTCCATAGCGACCTACGAGCAGTACTTC. As protein: CATSDSSIATYEQYF.

This clonotype was seen just once. The V gene is TRBV5-1, the J gene TRBJ2-1; 12 bases line up with TRBD2. J gave up 6 bases and V 0 bases, and 13 bases lay outside the gene matches. CDR3 length: 19 residues. From germline, CDR1 is SGHRS and CDR2 YFSETQ. CDR3 sequence reads: CASSLVRLAGGPGGNEQFF. The CDR3 region has the DNA TGCGCCAGCAGCTTGGTTCGCCTAGCGGGAGGGCCGGGGGGCAATGAGCAGTTCTTC.

This clonotype has just a few counts. This chain uses TRBV4-2 with TRBJ2-5; 7 bases map to TRBD2. The CDR3 covers 15 residues. Germline V gene data show CDR1 as LGHNA and CDR2 as YNFKEQ. The V gene end was trimmed by 3 bases and the J gene end by 2 bases; junction bases not matched to a gene: 6. In DNA form, the CDR3 reads TGTGCCAGCAGCCACCCCCTAGCGGTACAAGAGACCCAGTACTTC. It translates to CASSHPLAVQETQYF.

This clonotype was seen a few times. The rearrangement links TRBV27 to TRBJ2-1; TRBD2 matches 12 bases. The germline V gene encodes CDR1 MNHEY and CDR2 SMNVEV (reference sequence). The CDR3 has 13 amino acids. J was trimmed by 11 bases and V by 8 bases; bases with no gene match: 7. The CDR3 here is CASGELAGGKQFF. Here the CDR3 DNA reads TGTGCCAGCGGGGAACTAGCGGGAGGCAAGCAGTTCTTC.

This clonotype was seen ten or more times. V and J are TRBV24-1 and TRBJ2-1; D is uncertain. The CDR3 loop spans 13 amino acids. Germline CDR1 and CDR2: KGHDR and SFDVKD. V lost 2 bases to trimming and J lost 4 bases, with 5 bases between them. The CDR3 reads CATSDYRYNEQFF. DNA of the CDR3: TGTGCCACCAGTGATTACCGGTACAATGAGCAGTTCTTC.

The chain has TRBV9 and TRBJ1-3; D unclear. Trimming stripped 2 bases from V and 0 bases from J, with 12 bases between. The germline gives CDR1 SGDLS, CDR2 YYNGEE. The CDR3 length is 16 residues. The CDR3 DNA reads as TGTGCCAGCAGCGTGACTTCCAGTTTCTCTGGAAACACCATATATTTT. The encoded protein is CASSVTSSFSGNTIYF.